The T cell receptor beta chain described here comes from a study of T cell responses to AZD1222 COVID-19 vaccine. The protocol was immunoSEQ multiplex PCR, while the TCRdb copy is restricted to in-frame clones and leaves out a portion. The sample contains around 130,000 clones, 91% of which appear only once. V was trimmed by 2 bases and J by 10 bases, leaving 3 bases between them. Germline V gene data show CDR1 as SNHLY and CDR2 as FYNNEI. The CDR3 loop spans 10 amino acids. The chain couples TRBV2 to TRBJ2-1, with D hard to call. This sample comprised peripheral blood, obtained 28 days after the second AZD1222 dose. This clonotype was obtained from an adult who received the AZD1222 COVID-19 vaccine. Here the CDR3 reads CASSEPEQFF. CDR3 DNA: TGTGCCAGCAGTGAACCCGAGCAGTTCTTC.